These 18 T cell receptor beta chains were all obtained from the same sample, sequenced in a study of cytomegalovirus exposure and HLA in healthy donors. In the PCR, 60 Vbeta and 13 Jbeta primers were used. TCRdb keeps only in-frame clones here, not all; method: immunoSEQ multiplex PCR. The profile covers about 130,000 clones, with around 71% appearing a single time and about 2.6% taken by the ten largest. Sequencing input: PBMCs. These receptors all stem from a woman aged 55-70 years in good health and CMV-seropositive.

The rearrangement uses TRBV13 and TRBJ2-5; 14 bases agree with TRBD2. The CDR3 is made up of 16 amino acids. In germline, CDR1 is PRHDT, CDR2 FYEKMQ (reference sequence). V trimming: 6 bases; J trimming: 7 bases; junction bases outside the gene matches: 10. The CDR3 sequence: CASSLTSGGADGTQYF. In nucleotides, the CDR3 is TGTGCCAGCAGTTTGACTAGCGGGGGGGCGGATGGGACCCAGTACTTC.

The chain links TRBV2 to TRBJ1-1, with D perhaps TRBD1 (5 bases). There are 14 residues in the CDR3. Germline CDR1 reads SNHLY; CDR2 reads FYNNEI. Trimming left V 5 bases short and J 0 bases short, with 10 bases between. CDR3 sequence: CASSIDSLNTEAFF. The CDR3, as DNA: TGTGCCAGCAGTATTGACAGCCTGAACACTGAAGCTTTCTTT. The variable domain in full, completed from reference TRBV2 and TRBJ1-1, reads EPEVTQTPSHQVTQMGQEVILRCVPISNHLYFYWYRQILGQKVEFLVSFYNNEISEKSEIFDDQFSVERPDGSNFTLKIRSTKLEDSAMYFCASSIDSLNTEAFFGQGTRLTVV.

The chain recombines TRBV27 with TRBJ1-5; possibly TRBD1 for D (6 bases). V was trimmed by 2 bases and J by 0 bases, leaving 8 bases between them. CDR3 length: 15 amino acids. Germline CDR1 and CDR2: MNHEY and SMNVEV (reference sequence). This CDR3 is CASSLEGVSNQPQHF. DNA for the CDR3: TGTGCCAGCAGTTTAGAGGGGGTTAGCAATCAGCCCCAGCATTTT.

The chain recombines TRBV5-6 with TRBJ2-2, with 8 positions matching TRBD1. Germline loops: CDR1 SGHDT, CDR2 YYEEEE. The length of the CDR3 is 16 residues. With V trimmed by 0 bases and J by 7 bases, 8 bases remained unmatched. The CDR3 region is CASSLGWDRPLGELFF. CDR3 in DNA: TGTGCCAGCAGCTTGGGCTGGGACAGGCCTCTCGGGGAGCTGTTTTTT.

This chain uses TRBV5-1 with TRBJ2-3, with D possibly matching TRBD1 (6 bases). Trimming took 2 bases from V and 2 from J, leaving 12 bases between them. This CDR3 comprises 15 residues. Germline values: CDR1 SGHRS, CDR2 YFSETQ. CDR3: CASSLQGTPTDTQYF. The CDR3 DNA reads TGCGCCAGCAGCTTACAGGGTACTCCCACAGATACGCAGTATTTT.

The chain employs TRBV10-2 and TRBJ1-2; 8 nucleotides match TRBD1. Germline V gene data show CDR1 as WSHSY and CDR2 as SAAADI. V was pared by 3 bases and J by 3 bases, with 6 bases of the junction left unmatched. CDR3 length: 15 residues. For the CDR3, the DNA is TGCGCCAGCAGTGATCCCCCGACAGGGGACTATGGCTACACCTTC. Protein sequence: CASSDPPTGDYGYTF.

V is TRBV5-5 and J is TRBJ1-5; 9 bases map to TRBD1. This CDR3 has 15 amino acids. CDR1 is SGHKS, CDR2 YYEKEE, per germline (reference sequence). Trimming took 6 bases from V and 4 from J; bases not matched to a gene: 8. The CDR3 sequence is CASNKQGAGNQPQHF. The DNA of the CDR3 is TGTGCCAGCAACAAACAGGGGGCCGGGAATCAGCCCCAGCATTTT.

The chain is built from TRBV11-2 and TRBJ1-5; a possible D gene is TRBD1 (5 bases). The germline gives CDR1 SGHAT, CDR2 FQNNGV. Between the trimmed V and J ends, which lost 4 bases and 4 bases, there was a span of 8 bases. The CDR3 consists of 13 residues. CDR3 sequence: CASSSQENQPQHF. The CDR3 nucleotides are TGTGCCAGCAGCTCACAGGAGAATCAGCCCCAGCATTTT.

V gene TRBV5-5 combines with J gene TRBJ1-5; D unclear. V was cut by 4 bases and J by 1 base, with 12 bases left in between. The CDR3 has 15 amino acids. Per germline, CDR1 SGHKS and CDR2 YYEKEE (reference sequence). The CDR3 nucleotides read TGTGCCAGCAGCGCCCAACCTACGAGCAATCAGCCCCAGCATTTT. Amino acids: CASSAQPTSNQPQHF. Variable domain in full (rest from reference TRBV5-5 and TRBJ1-5): DAGVTQSPTHLIKTRGQQVTLRCSPISGHKSVSWYQQVLGQGPQFIFQYYEKEERGRGNFPDRFSARQFPNYSSELNVNALLLGDSALYLCASSAQPTSNQPQHFGDGTRLSIL.

This chain joins TRBV7-3 and TRBJ2-5; 13 bases agree with TRBD2. The CDR3 runs 19 residues. Germline V gene lookup returns CDR1 SGHTA and CDR2 FQGTGA. The J segment lost 0 bases and the V segment lost 0 bases, leaving 7 bases of the junction unmatched. For the CDR3, the DNA is TGTGCCAGCAGCTTAACGGCGACTAGCGGGGGGAAGTACCAAGAGACCCAGTACTTC. Its translation is CASSLTATSGGKYQETQYF.

This chain joins TRBV7-4 and TRBJ2-5; D perhaps matches TRBD1 (5 bases). With 8 bases removed from V and 1 base from J, the gap between germline ends came to 20 bases. Germline assignment: CDR1 SGHVT and CDR2 SQSDAQ. This CDR3 has 16 residues. CDR3 sequence (DNA): TGTGCCAGCCCACCCGTGGGGCGCCTACGCCAAGAGACCCAGTACTTC. It translates to CASPPVGRLRQETQYF.

This clone was counted a few times. V gene TRBV30 combines with J gene TRBJ1-4; D may be TRBD1 (6 bases). With 5 bases removed from V and 3 bases from J, the gap between germline ends came to 28 bases. CDR1 is GTSNPN and CDR2 is SVGIG in the germline V gene (reference sequence). The CDR3 has 19 residues. CDR3 sequence (DNA): TGTGCCTGGCCATCTTCCGGGGGGGCTTTACAGGTTGCTAATGAAAAACTGTTTTTT. It is translated as CAWPSSGGALQVANEKLFF.

The V call is TRBV7-9, the J call TRBJ2-7, with 10 bases aligning to TRBD1. The V gene end was trimmed by 1 base and the J gene end by 4 bases; junction bases not matched to a gene: 4. This CDR3 has 15 residues. CDR1 and CDR2 from the germline V gene are SEHNR and FQNEAQ (reference sequence). CDR3 in DNA: TGTGCCAGCAGCTTAGGGGACAGGGGTTATTACGAGCAGTACTTC. Protein product: CASSLGDRGYYEQYF.

The CDR3 loop reads CASSGGSRVIQYF. The CDR3 DNA is TGTGCCAGCAGCGGGGGGAGCCGGGTCATTCAGTACTTC. The chain joins TRBV4-2 to TRBJ2-4; possibly TRBD2 for D (6 bases). Germline CDR1 and CDR2: LGHNA and YNFKEQ. The CDR3 is 13 residues long. The V end was cut by 5 bases, the J end by 9 bases, with 14 bases between.

The chain uses TRBV14 and TRBJ2-7; 8 bases fit TRBD1. The CDR3 covers 14 residues. CDR1 is SGHDN and CDR2 is FVKESK in the germline V gene. The J segment lost 4 bases and the V segment lost 3 bases, leaving 5 bases of the junction unmatched. The chain's CDR3 is CASSQWTGPYEQYF. In nucleotides, the CDR3 is TGTGCCAGCAGCCAGTGGACAGGGCCTTACGAGCAGTACTTC. Combining the CDR3 with reference TRBV14 and TRBJ2-7 gives the whole variable domain EAGVTQFPSHSVIEKGQTVTLRCDPISGHDNLYWYRRVMGKEIKFLLHFVKESKQDESGMPNNRFLAERTGGTYSTLKVQPAELEDSGVYFCASSQWTGPYEQYFGPGTRLTVT.

This chain connects TRBV19 to TRBJ1-6, with TRBD1 as a possible D gene (5 bases). V lost 2 bases to trimming and J lost 8 bases, with 13 bases between them. This CDR3 is 15 amino acids long. The germline V gene has CDR1 LNHDA and CDR2 SQIVND (reference sequence). The CDR3, as DNA: TGTGCCAGTAGTATATTCGAAGCCAGGGATTCACCCCTCCACTTT. Encoded protein: CASSIFEARDSPLHF.

The V and J genes are TRBV13 and TRBJ2-2; maybe TRBD2 (7 bases). V shed 5 bases and J shed 5 bases, with 18 bases lying between them. The CDR3 has 16 amino acids. Per germline, CDR1 PRHDT and CDR2 FYEKMQ (reference sequence). The CDR3 region is CASSGAGAPGTGELFF. The CDR3 DNA is TGTGCCAGCAGCGGGGCGGGGGCCCCGGGAACCGGGGAGCTGTTTTTT.

The chain joins TRBV6-5 to TRBJ1-2; TRBD1 might be the D (5 bases). Between the trimmed V and J ends, which lost 0 bases and 7 bases, there was a span of 12 bases. Germline-derived CDR1 and CDR2 are MNHEY and SVGAGI. The CDR3 loop spans 14 amino acids. DNA for the CDR3: TGTGCCAGCAGTTACTCGGGGCGGCAGCCTGGCTACACCTTC. This translates into CASSYSGRQPGYTF.